The clone carrying this TCR beta chain has more than one count but fewer than ten. Its antigen remains unknown. A J-beta primer mix and a sample-barcoded 5' primer were used in a second PCR of roughly 6 to 12 cycles. Through a template-switch adaptor with 12 random nucleotides, each cDNA molecule received a tag. In TCRdb, the 5' RACE reads were re-called with MiXCR into one record per CDR3 protein. Of 550,000 to 750,000 distinct CDR3 sequences listed, roughly 21% are singletons. The length of the CDR3 is 15 residues. Trimming shortened V by 1 base and J by 7 bases, and 17 bases separated the two germline ends. CDR1 SGHRS and CDR2 YFSETQ come from the germline V gene. This entry comes from a study of blood T cells in healthy people across ages. Study-wide findings and caveats: Estimates based on one million T cells were treated as lower bounds.

Healthy Russian Caucasian donors spanned ages 6 to 90 years. This chain links TRBV5-1 with TRBJ1-2, with a possible D match to TRBD1 (5 bases). The TCR comes from a man aged 70 or older in good health. The sample taken for sequencing was blood. CDR3 in amino acids: CASSLSYGAPGGYTF. The CDR3 coding sequence is TGCGCCAGCAGCTTGTCTTATGGGGCGCCTGGTGGCTACACCTTC. The full variable domain, in which reference TRBV5-1 and TRBJ1-2 provide the parts outside the CDR3, is KAGVTQTPRYLIKTRGQQVTLSCSPISGHRSVSWYQQTPGQGLQFLFEYFSETQRNKGNFPGRFSGRQFSNSRSEMNVSTLELGDSALYLCASSLSYGAPGGYTFGSGTRLTVV.